This TCR beta chain was obtained from a study of blood T cell repertoires in COVID-19. In the study overall: T cells, B-cell-depleted T cells, or PBMCs provided the cDNA or gDNA that served as material.

As processed by the authors: Estimation of nucleated cell counts relied on the amplification of reference gene primers. Some clones are missing from TCRdb's copy, which holds only in-frame ones; the method was immunoSEQ multiplex PCR. V and J calls and clone size are as listed in that table; D and trimming were resolved from the DNA. The repertoire holds about 140,000 clones, under 90% seen once, with around 8.4% in the top ten. What was sequenced was peripheral blood. The TCR was taken from a human donor in a cohort sampled during active COVID-19.

This chain's CDR3 is CASSPNEGAGNTIYF. Here the CDR3 DNA reads TGTGCCAGCAGCCCCAATGAGGGTGCTGGAAACACCATATATTTT. The rearrangement uses TRBV9 and TRBJ1-3; unclear D gene. This CDR3 comprises 15 residues. Germline assignment: CDR1 SGDLS and CDR2 YYNGEE. The V and J ends lost 4 bases and 2 bases respectively, with 13 bases between them.